This passage covers 10 T cell receptor beta chains from one sample sequenced in a study of regulatory T cells in long-lasting Graves disease. To make TCR beta libraries, researchers used iRepertoire HTBI primers and Arm-PCR of CDR3 regions. TCRdb re-called the multiplex PCR reads with MiXCR, one entry per CDR3 protein. The table lists a few hundred thousand distinct CDR3 sequences, about 11% of them singletons. Time point reported: newly diagnosed GD, antithyroid drugs for less than 3 months. Extracted PBMC RNA gave rise to the TCR library. The data were also submitted as part of a second study, on T cells in Graves' hyperthyroidism and ophthalmopathy.

Sequenced here: peripheral blood mononuclear cells (PBMCs), sampled at new diagnosis, from a patient treated with antithyroid drugs. These receptor sequences come from a woman in her late teens or twenties with Graves disease.

At least ten counts were recorded for this clonotype. This sequence joins TRBV2 and TRBJ2-7, with 7 positions matching TRBD2. There are 13 residues in the CDR3. V shed 6 bases, J shed 2 bases, and the junction held 4 bases outside the gene matches. Germline V gene data show CDR1 as SNHLY and CDR2 as FYNNEI. CDR3 region: CASSRAGTYEQYF. CDR3 nucleotide sequence: TGTGCCAGCAGCCGAGCGGGAACCTACGAGCAGTACTTC. The whole variable domain, remainder taken from reference TRBV2 and TRBJ2-7, is EPEVTQTPSHQVTQMGQEVILRCVPISNHLYFYWYRQILGQKVEFLVSFYNNEISEKSEIFDDQFSVERPDGSNFTLKIRSTKLEDSAMYFCASSRAGTYEQYFGPGTRLTVT.

This clonotype has a count of ten or more. The V call is TRBV29-1, the J call TRBJ2-7; tentative D call: TRBD2 (7 bases). Germline CDR1 reads SQVTM; CDR2 reads ANQGSEA. The CDR3 is 13 amino acids. The V gene lost 5 bases and the J gene lost 0 bases, with 11 bases spanning the gap. CDR3 in amino acids: CSVKGGSSYEQYF. As DNA, the CDR3 is TGCAGCGTTAAGGGGGGGAGCTCCTACGAGCAGTACTTC.

The chain links TRBV5-1 to TRBJ2-3; D ambiguous. The V end was cut by 2 bases, the J end by 5 bases, with 21 bases between. This CDR3 spans 17 amino acids. Looked up from germline, CDR1 is SGHRS and CDR2 is YFSETQ. The chain's CDR3 is CASSFDRRYLLGDTQYF. The DNA for the CDR3 is TGCGCCAGCAGCTTCGACCGCCGATATCTACTGGGAGATACGCAGTATTTT.

In this sample, this clonotype turned up many times. CDR3 residues: CASSQSSGRPTYEQYF. CDR3 sequence (DNA): TGTGCCAGCAGTCAGTCTAGCGGGAGGCCTACCTACGAGCAGTACTTC. The V call is TRBV6-1, the J call TRBJ2-7; 11 bases fit TRBD2. CDR3 length: 16 amino acids. The junction had 8 bases not matched to a gene; V was cut back by 5 bases and J by 2 bases. Germline V lookup: CDR1 MNHNS, CDR2 SASEGT.

This clonotype was detected ten times or more. This rearrangement joins TRBV6-1 to TRBJ1-6, with D possibly TRBD1 on 5 matching bases. V was cut by 6 bases and J by 7 bases, with 16 bases left in between. Germline V lookup: CDR1 MNHNS, CDR2 SASEGT. CDR3 length equals 15 residues. The CDR3 DNA is TGTGCCAGCAGATACCCCGGGACGGAAAATTCACCCCTCCACTTT. The encoded protein is CASRYPGTENSPLHF.

The sample holds many counts of this clonotype. The chain has TRBV20-1 and TRBJ2-2; the match to TRBD2 covers 8 bases. The CDR3 contains 16 residues. The junction had 5 bases not matched to a gene; V was cut back by 2 bases and J by 0 bases. In germline, CDR1 is DFQATT, CDR2 SNEGSKA (reference sequence). CDR3 amino acids: CSARSGGIANTGELFF. In DNA, the CDR3 is TGCAGTGCTAGATCGGGGGGGATCGCGAACACCGGGGAGCTGTTTTTT.

This clonotype was counted a few times. The CDR3 spells CASQEGGGWYNEQFF. Written as DNA, the CDR3 is TGTGCCAGCCAAGAAGGAGGGGGCTGGTACAATGAGCAGTTCTTC. The chain is built from TRBV25-1 and TRBJ2-1; TRBD1 might be the D (7 bases). Germline V CDR1 and CDR2: MGHDK, SYGVNS. V was pared by 8 bases and J by 4 bases, with 18 bases between. CDR3 length: 15 residues.

The chain is built from TRBV20-1 and TRBJ2-1; 9 nucleotides line up with TRBD2. Trimming cost V 4 bases and J 15 bases; bases outside gene matches: 10. Germline loops: CDR1 DFQATT, CDR2 SNEGSKA (reference sequence). CDR3 length: 12 amino acids. CDR3 loop: CSATPIGTSTFF. DNA of the CDR3: TGCAGTGCTACCCCTATAGGGACTAGCACGTTCTTC.

This clonotype showed up many times. The chain is built from TRBV7-8 and TRBJ2-2, with D possibly called TRBD1 or TRBD2 (5 bases each). Germline V gene lookup returns CDR1 SGHVS and CDR2 FQNEAQ. The CDR3 runs to 15 residues. V shed 1 base and J shed 1 base, with 7 bases lying between them. CDR3 protein: CASSLVGGNTGELFF. The CDR3, as DNA: TGTGCCAGCAGCTTAGTTGGGGGGAACACCGGGGAGCTGTTTTTT.

This clonotype occurred many times. This chain joins TRBV11-2 and TRBJ1-1; D unclear. V lost 0 bases, J lost 11 bases, and 13 bases lay in between. The CDR3 contains 13 residues. Germline CDR1 is SGHAT and CDR2 is FQNNGV. This CDR3 reads CASSLDQQRVAFF. CDR3 nucleotides: TGTGCCAGCAGCTTAGATCAGCAGCGGGTGGCTTTCTTT.